These 13 T cell receptor beta chains share one sample of origin, sequenced in a study of kidney transplant recipient with SARS-CoV-2 infection. TCRdb called the reads again in MiXCR, with one record for every CDR3 protein. This table holds roughly 250,000 distinct CDR3 sequences, about 30% found once. The source material was a blood sample, sampled at baseline and on roughly day 110 from a kidney transplant recipient. The receptors stem from a young adult male patient who had COVID-19 and was a kidney transplant recipient. A share of the T cells may be of graft donor origin.

In this sample, this clonotype turned up many times. V gene TRBV30 combines with J gene TRBJ1-2, with D hard to call. Germline V gene sequence: CDR1 GTSNPN, CDR2 SVGIG (reference sequence). V lost 0 bases and J lost 1, with 12 bases in between. The CDR3 length is 15 residues. This CDR3 is CAWSVPGRNNYGYTF. The CDR3 region has the DNA TGTGCCTGGAGTGTACCTGGGAGAAATAACTATGGCTACACCTTC.

This clonotype was detected only a few times. The J gene is TRBJ2-3, the V gene TRBV27, with D perhaps matching TRBD1 or TRBD2 (5 bases each). V lost 4 bases to trimming and J lost 3 bases, with 23 bases between them. The germline CDR1 and CDR2 sequences are MNHEY and SMNVEV (reference sequence). This CDR3 comprises 18 residues. The chain's CDR3 is CASSSPPTFVGETDTQYF. The CDR3 DNA follows: TGTGCCAGCAGTTCGCCCCCAACCTTCGTGGGGGAAACAGATACGCAGTATTTT.

This clonotype was recorded many times. The DNA of the CDR3 is TGTGCCAGCAGTCTTTTGAAGGAATGTAGAAAGACCTATGGCTACACCTTC. Protein: CASSLLKECRKTYGYTF. This sequence joins TRBV6-1 and TRBJ1-2; D is uncertain. The CDR3 totals 17 residues. Germline CDR1 reads MNHNS; CDR2 reads SASEGT. The germline V and J ends were trimmed by 5 bases and 4 bases, with 23 bases remaining between them.

Regarding this clonotype: A read error may explain this, as a much larger clone is one base away. J is TRBJ2-7 and V is TRBV7-2; the D gene is possibly TRBD2 (6 bases). Trimming took 2 bases from V and 9 from J, leaving 26 bases between them. CDR1 is SGHTA and CDR2 is FQGNSA in the germline V gene. This CDR3 is built from 17 residues. The CDR3 loop reads CASSLIFQGFANSGQYF. CDR3 nucleotide sequence: TGTGCCAGCAGCTTAATATTCCAGGGTTTCGCGAATAGCGGGCAGTACTTC.

This clonotype was seen ten or more times. One junction end disagrees with the germline gene, perhaps due to a read error. The gene calls are TRBV5-4 and TRBJ1-2; D call uncertain. Germline CDR1 SGHNT, CDR2 YYREEE (reference sequence). The CDR3 totals 16 residues. CDR3 sequence reads: CASCVNVPGKTYVYTF. The DNA of the CDR3 is TGTGCCAGCTGTGTCAACGTACCAGGAAAGACCTATGTCTACACCTTC.

Ten or more counts support this clonotype. An end of the junction differs from the germline gene, which may be a read error. This rearrangement joins TRBV19 to TRBJ1-2, with TRBD1 identical over 7 bases. The CDR3 runs to 15 residues. Germline V gene lookup returns CDR1 LNHDA and CDR2 SQIVND (reference sequence). For the CDR3, the DNA is TGTGCCAGTAGTAACGGCTTCCGAAACAGGGGACCGCCGTCATTC. Translation: CASSNGFRNRGPPSF.

With respect to this clonotype: With a much larger clone just one base away, this may be a read error. The gene calls are TRBV6-2 or TRBV6-3 and TRBJ1-5; 7 bases line up with TRBD1. The germline V gene encodes CDR1 MNHEY and CDR2 SVGEGT. The CDR3 extends over 14 amino acids. CDR3 residues: CASNRQGSNQPQRF. DNA for the CDR3: TGTGCCAGCAACCGACAGGGTAGCAATCAGCCCCAGCGTTTT.

The sample holds many counts of this clonotype. The V call is TRBV5-8, the J call TRBJ1-2, with D hard to call. The length of the CDR3 is 16 residues. Trimming took off 7 bases at V and 4 bases at J, with 23 bases between the two ends. Germline V gene data show CDR1 as SGHTS and CDR2 as YDEGEE. For the CDR3, the DNA is TGTGCCAGCTGGAAAAGTCATCCACGAAAGACCTATGGCTACACCTTC. It specifies CASWKSHPRKTYGYTF.

This clonotype was found many times. V and J are TRBV20-1 and TRBJ1-6; D is undetermined. Germline loops: CDR1 DFQATT, CDR2 SNEGSKA (reference sequence). CDR3 size: 13 residues. Trimming stripped 3 bases from V and 6 bases from J, with 9 bases between. The CDR3 spells CSARGRINSPLHF. The CDR3 region has the DNA TGCAGTGCTAGGGGCCGTATTAATTCACCCCTCCACTTT.

In the case of this clonotype: One base away lies a much larger clone, so this may be a sequencing read error. This chain connects TRBV8-2 to TRBJ2-6. TRBV8-2 is a pseudogene. The CDR3 covers 17 residues. CDR3 residues: CSIIKRITQSRANVLTF. The CDR3 DNA follows: TGTAGCATAATCAAAAGGATAACACAAAGTCGGGCCAACGTCCTGACTTTC.

The chain couples TRBV20-1 to TRBJ2-3; D is perhaps TRBD1 or TRBD2 (6 bases each). This CDR3 has 15 residues. V was trimmed by 6 bases and J by 3 bases, leaving 19 bases between them. The germline CDR1 and CDR2 sequences are DFQATT and SNEGSKA (reference sequence). CDR3 nucleotides: TGCAGTGCCCAGGGGCAGGGAGGTAGGACAGATACGCAGTATTTT. Residues: CSAQGQGGRTDTQYF.

Comment on this clonotype: A much larger clone sits a single nucleotide away, making a read error possible. The chain is built from TRBV11-3 and TRBJ1-5; tentatively, D is TRBD1 (5 bases). Germline V gives CDR1 SGHNT, CDR2 YENEEA. This CDR3 comprises 13 residues. CDR3 in DNA: TGTGCCAACAGCTTAGACAGAAATCAGCCCCAGCATTTT. This gives the protein CANSLDRNQPQHF.

As for this clonotype: This likely traces to a read error, being one base from a far larger clone. This chain links TRBV11-3 with TRBJ1-1; no reliable D call. The assigned J gene may be wrong: the sequence end matches TRBJ1-6 better. The CDR3 extends over 12 amino acids. Germline CDR1 reads SGHNT; CDR2 reads YENEEA. The CDR3 nucleotides read TGTACCAGCAGCCTGCGGACGGGGACCCTCCACTTT. Translation gives CTSSLRTGTLHF.